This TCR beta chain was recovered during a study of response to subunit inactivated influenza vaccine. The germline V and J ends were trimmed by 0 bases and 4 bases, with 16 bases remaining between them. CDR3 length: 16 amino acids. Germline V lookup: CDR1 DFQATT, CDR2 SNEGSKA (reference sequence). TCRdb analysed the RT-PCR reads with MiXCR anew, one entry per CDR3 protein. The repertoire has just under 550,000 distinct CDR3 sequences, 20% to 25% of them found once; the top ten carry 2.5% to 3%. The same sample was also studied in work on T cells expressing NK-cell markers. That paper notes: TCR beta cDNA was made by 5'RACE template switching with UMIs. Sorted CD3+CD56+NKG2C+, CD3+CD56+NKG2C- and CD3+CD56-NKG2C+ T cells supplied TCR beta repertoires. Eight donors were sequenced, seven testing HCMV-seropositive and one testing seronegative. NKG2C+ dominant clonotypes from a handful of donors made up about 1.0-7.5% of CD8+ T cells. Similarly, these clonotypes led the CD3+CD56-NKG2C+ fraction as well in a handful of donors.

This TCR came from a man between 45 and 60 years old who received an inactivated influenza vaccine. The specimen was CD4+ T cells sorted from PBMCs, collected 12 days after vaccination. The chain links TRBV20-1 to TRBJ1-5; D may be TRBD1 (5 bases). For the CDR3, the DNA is TGCAGTGCTAGAGATGGCTCGGGACTCCGAAATCAGCCCCAGCATTTT. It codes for CSARDGSGLRNQPQHF.